These 26 T cell receptor beta chains were all obtained from the same sample, sequenced in a study of blood T cell repertoires in COVID-19. Here immunoSEQ multiplex PCR was the method, and the copy in TCRdb shows in-frame clones only, minus some. The repertoire holds hundreds of thousands of clones, 92% seen once, with approximately 0.77% in the top ten. Sequencing was performed on peripheral blood. The receptors were gathered from a man between 60 and 75 years old with COVID-19, enrolled during active disease.

This chain links TRBV24-1 with TRBJ2-7; 15 positions agree with TRBD2. The trim removed 2 bases at V and 2 bases at J, leaving 6 bases unmatched. The CDR3 has 18 amino acids. CDR1 and CDR2 (germline): KGHDR, SFDVKD. CDR3 sequence: CATSDSGTSGRTTYEQYF. The CDR3, as DNA: TGTGCCACCAGTGATTCCGGGACTAGCGGGAGGACTACCTACGAGCAGTACTTC.

This chain connects TRBV11-2 to TRBJ1-1; possible D gene TRBD1, 6 bases. The CDR3 spans 14 residues. The V end was cut by 3 bases, the J end by 2 bases, with 10 bases between. Per germline, CDR1 SGHAT and CDR2 FQNNGV. The CDR3 protein is CASSLQQGNTEAFF. The CDR3 coding sequence is TGTGCCAGCAGCTTGCAACAGGGAAACACTGAAGCTTTCTTT. Full variable domain (missing parts from reference TRBV11-2 and TRBJ1-1): EAGVAQSPRYKIIEKRQSVAFWCNPISGHATLYWYQQILGQGPKLLIQFQNNGVVDDSQLPKDRFSAERLKGVDSTLKIQPAKLEDSAVYLCASSLQQGNTEAFFGQGTRLTVV.

The rearrangement links TRBV11-3 to TRBJ2-1; 7 bases line up with TRBD1. The CDR3 sequence is 15 residues long. V lost 2 bases, J lost 0 bases, and 1 base stayed unmatched. Germline V gives CDR1 SGHNT, CDR2 YENEEA. In DNA form, the CDR3 reads TGTGCCAGCAGCTTAAACAGGGGCTCCTACAATGAGCAGTTCTTC. Encoded protein: CASSLNRGSYNEQFF.

The chain has TRBV3-1 (or the pseudogene TRBV3-2) and TRBJ2-1, with a weak D call TRBD2 (7 bases). The CDR3 runs to 15 residues. V was shortened by 1 base and J by 9 bases, with 16 bases between the two germline ends. Germline V gene sequence: CDR1 LGHDT, CDR2 YNNKEL (reference sequence). CDR3 sequence: CASSQASGGKGEQFF. CDR3 DNA sequence: TGTGCCAGCAGCCAAGCTTCGGGGGGCAAGGGTGAGCAGTTCTTC.

The V and J genes are TRBV10-3 and TRBJ2-7; 10 positions match TRBD2. Losses at the gene ends were 4 bases for V and 3 bases for J; bases not matched to a gene: 6. In germline, CDR1 is ENHRY, CDR2 SYGVKD. The CDR3 loop spans 15 amino acids. The CDR3 spells CAISGGTSVNYEQYF. Here the CDR3 DNA reads TGTGCCATCAGTGGTGGGACTAGCGTTAACTACGAGCAGTACTTC.

The V call is TRBV20-1, the J call TRBJ2-7; unclear D gene. The germline V gene has CDR1 DFQATT and CDR2 SNEGSKA (reference sequence). V was cut by 7 bases and J by 5 bases, with 9 bases left in between. The CDR3 contains 10 residues. As DNA, the CDR3 is TGCAGTGGAGAGGTCCACGAGCAGTACTTC. Protein sequence: CSGEVHEQYF.

The chain has TRBV12-3 or TRBV12-4 and TRBJ2-1; weak D call: TRBD1 (6 bases). Trimming took off 4 bases at V and 15 bases at J, with 13 bases between the two ends. CDR3 length equals 11 residues. CDR3 DNA: TGTGCCAGCAGTTCTACAGGGAAGGGGTTCTTC. This codes for CASSSTGKGFF.

The rearrangement uses TRBV5-1 and TRBJ2-5; maybe TRBD1 (5 bases). This CDR3 region has 14 residues. Trimming left V 7 bases short and J 5 bases short, with 18 bases between. CDR1 and CDR2 from the germline V gene are SGHRS and YFSETQ. CDR3 DNA sequence: TGCGCCAGCTCGTCAGCAGGGATGTGGGAGACCCAGTACTTC. It yields the protein CASSSAGMWETQYF.

The rearrangement joins TRBV2 to TRBJ2-6; TRBD1 might be the D (5 bases). The CDR3 sequence is 15 residues long. V lost 5 bases and J lost 0, with 8 bases in between. Per germline, CDR1 SNHLY and CDR2 FYNNEI. CDR3 DNA: TGTGCCAGCAGTAAGGACATCTCTGGGGCCAACGTCCTGACTTTC. Translating gives CASSKDISGANVLTF.

The chain recombines TRBV7-2 with TRBJ2-1, with 8 bases lining up with TRBD2. With V trimmed by 2 bases and J by 6 bases, 15 bases remained unmatched. The CDR3 loop spans 18 amino acids. The germline gives CDR1 SGHTA, CDR2 FQGNSA. CDR3 region: CASSLRSTLGLEGNEQFF. CDR3 in DNA: TGTGCCAGCAGCTTACGGTCAACACTGGGACTAGAAGGCAATGAGCAGTTCTTC.

The rearrangement joins TRBV5-1 to TRBJ2-3; D is perhaps TRBD1 (6 bases). V was trimmed by 1 base and J by 0 bases, leaving 15 bases between them. The length of the CDR3 is 17 residues. Germline V gene lookup returns CDR1 SGHRS and CDR2 YFSETQ. CDR3 protein: CASSLWDTTRSTDTQYF. The CDR3 nucleotides are TGCGCCAGCAGCTTGTGGGACACAACCAGGAGCACAGATACGCAGTATTTT.

J is TRBJ2-7 and V is TRBV29-1; D is undetermined. The germline gives CDR1 SQVTM, CDR2 ANQGSEA. The CDR3 contains 14 residues. Trimming took 5 bases from V and 3 from J, leaving 17 bases between them. As DNA, the CDR3 is TGCAGCGTTTCTGAAAGTCTCCTAAACTACGAGCAGTACTTC. It yields the protein CSVSESLLNYEQYF.

Here the CDR3 DNA reads TGCAGCGCGCGGGACTCCCACTCTGGGGCCAACGTCCTGACTTTC. It encodes CSARDSHSGANVLTF. The V gene is TRBV29-1, the J gene TRBJ2-6; possible D gene TRBD2, 6 bases. V lost 7 bases and J lost 0, with 13 bases in between. Germline lookup yields CDR1 SQVTM and CDR2 ANQGSEA. This CDR3 comprises 15 residues.

The rearrangement links TRBV2 to TRBJ2-7; 7 bases are a match to TRBD1. J lost 2 bases, V lost 10 bases, and 8 bases had no gene match. Germline values: CDR1 SNHLY, CDR2 FYNNEI. This CDR3 is 13 amino acids long. Here the CDR3 DNA reads TGTGCCATGGCTTCCGGGACAGCCTACGAGCAGTACTTC. This gives the protein CAMASGTAYEQYF.

The chain employs TRBV6-1 and TRBJ1-5; D perhaps matches TRBD1 (6 bases). The CDR3 is 15 residues long. CDR1 MNHNS and CDR2 SASEGT come from the germline V gene. Trimming took off 2 bases at V and 4 bases at J, with 12 bases between the two ends. The CDR3 sequence is CASSENRAVNQPQHF. The CDR3 DNA reads as TGTGCCAGCAGTGAAAACAGGGCGGTAAATCAGCCCCAGCATTTT.

This chain connects TRBV28 to TRBJ2-7, with D perhaps TRBD2 (6 bases). Germline V gives CDR1 MDHEN, CDR2 SYDVKM. This CDR3 is 14 amino acids long. V was pared by 5 bases and J by 9 bases, with 20 bases between. CDR3 DNA sequence: TGTGCCAGCAGTCTCGGGACCCGACTGGGGGGGCAGTACTTC. The encoded protein is CASSLGTRLGGQYF.

The chain joins TRBV24-1 to TRBJ2-7; 7 bases fit TRBD2. The CDR3 loop spans 13 amino acids. Per the germline V gene, CDR1 is KGHDR and CDR2 is SFDVKD. The V segment lost 5 bases and the J segment 5 bases; nucleotides outside the gene matches: 5. CDR3 loop: CATSGAGFHEQYF. The CDR3, as DNA: TGTGCCACCAGTGGAGCGGGATTCCACGAGCAGTACTTC.

The chain uses TRBV28 and TRBJ2-1, with D possibly matching TRBD1 (5 bases). The germline CDR1 and CDR2 sequences are MDHEN and SYDVKM. CDR3 length: 17 amino acids. V was pared by 5 bases and J by 1 base, with 18 bases between. The CDR3 DNA sequence: TGTGCCAGCAGTCCTCGGTACAGGCCTAGGTCCTACAATGAGCAGTTCTTC. As protein: CASSPRYRPRSYNEQFF. The full variable domain, with the rest looked up from reference TRBV28 and TRBJ2-1, is DVKVTQSSRYLVKRTGEKVFLECVQDMDHENMFWYRQDPGLGLRLIYFSYDVKMKEKGDIPEGYSVSREKKERFSLILESASTNQTSMYLCASSPRYRPRSYNEQFFGPGTRLTVL.

This clone showed up just once. The rearrangement joins TRBV19 to TRBJ2-5; TRBD1 aligns across 11 bases. The CDR3 contains 19 residues. The germline gives CDR1 LNHDA, CDR2 SQIVND (reference sequence). With 4 bases clipped from V and 5 bases from J, the junction kept 18 bases outside the gene matches. CDR3 coding DNA: TGTGCCAGTAGTACAAGAGGGTCCGGGACAGGGGGTACCAGGGAGACCCAGTACTTC. Amino acids: CASSTRGSGTGGTRETQYF.

The genes are TRBV2 and TRBJ1-1; 7 nucleotides align to TRBD1. The CDR3 sequence is 14 residues long. With 4 bases clipped from V and 10 bases from J, the junction kept 12 bases outside the gene matches. CDR1 and CDR2 (germline): SNHLY, FYNNEI. In DNA form, the CDR3 reads TGTGCCAGCAGTGGATCGACAGGGAGAATAGGAGCTTTCTTT. The encoded protein is CASSGSTGRIGAFF.

The chain has TRBV2 and TRBJ2-1; D gene unclear. The V gene lost 8 bases and the J gene lost 1 base, with 6 bases spanning the gap. This CDR3 is built from 12 residues. Germline assignment: CDR1 SNHLY and CDR2 FYNNEI. CDR3 coding DNA: TGTGCCAGCTACGGTTCCTACAATGAGCAGTTCTTC. Its protein is CASYGSYNEQFF. Drawing the rest from reference TRBV2 and TRBJ2-1, the complete variable domain is EPEVTQTPSHQVTQMGQEVILRCVPISNHLYFYWYRQILGQKVEFLVSFYNNEISEKSEIFDDQFSVERPDGSNFTLKIRSTKLEDSAMYFCASYGSYNEQFFGPGTRLTVL.

The chain carries TRBV7-6 and TRBJ2-3; D might be TRBD2 (6 bases). CDR3 length equals 15 residues. CDR1 is SGHVS, CDR2 FNYEAQ, per germline. Trimming took off 5 bases at V and 0 bases at J, with 12 bases between the two ends. This CDR3 is CASSQTSTSTDTQYF. The CDR3 DNA is TGTGCCAGCAGCCAAACTAGCACTAGCACAGATACGCAGTATTTT. Full variable domain (outside the CDR3, taken from reference TRBV7-6 and TRBJ2-3): GAGVSQSPRYKVTKRGQDVALRCDPISGHVSLYWYRQALGQGPEFLTYFNYEAQQDKSGLPNDRFSAERPEGSISTLTIQRTEQRDSAMYRCASSQTSTSTDTQYFGPGTRLTVL.

V is TRBV24-1 and J is TRBJ2-2; perhaps TRBD2 as D (6 bases). This CDR3 region has 14 residues. The V gene's germline CDR1 is KGHDR and CDR2 SFDVKD. Trimming shortened V by 9 bases and J by 3 bases, and 13 bases separated the two germline ends. The CDR3 spells CATQAGGYTGELFF. The CDR3 region has the DNA TGTGCCACCCAAGCGGGCGGGTACACCGGGGAGCTGTTTTTT.

This chain joins TRBV19 and TRBJ1-2, with D possibly matching TRBD1 (5 bases). The V and J ends lost 5 bases and 5 bases respectively, with 18 bases between them. The CDR3 totals 15 residues. CDR1 is LNHDA, CDR2 SQIVND, per germline (reference sequence). CDR3 region: CASSQKGISLYGYTF. In nucleotides, the CDR3 is TGTGCCAGTAGTCAAAAGGGGATATCCTTATATGGCTACACCTTC. The full variable domain, its missing parts supplied by reference TRBV19 and TRBJ1-2, is DGGITQSPKYLFRKEGQNVTLSCEQNLNHDAMYWYRQDPGQGLRLIYYSQIVNDFQKGDIAEGYSVSREKKESFPLTVTSAQKNPTAFYLCASSQKGISLYGYTFGSGTRLTVV.

The chain couples TRBV4-1 to TRBJ1-2; unclear D gene. Germline V gives CDR1 MGHRA, CDR2 YSYEKL. The CDR3 is made up of 15 amino acids. The germline V and J ends were trimmed by 2 bases and 5 bases, with 15 bases remaining between them. CDR3 sequence: CASSQQVTEIYGYTF. The CDR3 nucleotides are TGCGCCAGCAGCCAACAGGTCACCGAGATATATGGCTACACCTTC.

This sequence joins TRBV30 and TRBJ1-5; D uncertain. Trimming left V 1 base short and J 0 bases short, with 10 bases between. CDR1 is GTSNPN, CDR2 SVGIG, per germline (reference sequence). CDR3 size: 15 residues. CDR3 DNA: TGTGCCTGGAGTGCTACCGGGTTTAGCAATCAGCCCCAGCATTTT. This sequence encodes CAWSATGFSNQPQHF.